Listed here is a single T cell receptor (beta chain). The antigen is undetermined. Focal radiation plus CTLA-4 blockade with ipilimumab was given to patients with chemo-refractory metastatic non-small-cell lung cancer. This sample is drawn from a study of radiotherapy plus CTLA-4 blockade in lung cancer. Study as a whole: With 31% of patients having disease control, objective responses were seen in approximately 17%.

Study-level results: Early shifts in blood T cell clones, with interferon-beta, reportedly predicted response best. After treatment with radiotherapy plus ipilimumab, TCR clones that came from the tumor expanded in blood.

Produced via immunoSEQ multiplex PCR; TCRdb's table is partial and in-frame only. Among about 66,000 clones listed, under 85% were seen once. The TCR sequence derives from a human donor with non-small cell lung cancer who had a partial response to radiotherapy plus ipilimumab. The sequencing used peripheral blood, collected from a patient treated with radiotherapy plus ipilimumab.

In DNA, the CDR3 is TGTGCCAGCAGCCGTGGGGACAGGGCGGACGAGCAGTACTTC. Amino acid sequence: CASSRGDRADEQYF. V usage is TRBV7-2 and J usage is TRBJ2-7, with 9 nucleotides matching TRBD1. The CDR3 covers 14 residues. With 5 bases clipped from V and 5 bases from J, the junction kept 7 bases outside the gene matches. Germline-derived CDR1 and CDR2 are SGHTA and FQGNSA.